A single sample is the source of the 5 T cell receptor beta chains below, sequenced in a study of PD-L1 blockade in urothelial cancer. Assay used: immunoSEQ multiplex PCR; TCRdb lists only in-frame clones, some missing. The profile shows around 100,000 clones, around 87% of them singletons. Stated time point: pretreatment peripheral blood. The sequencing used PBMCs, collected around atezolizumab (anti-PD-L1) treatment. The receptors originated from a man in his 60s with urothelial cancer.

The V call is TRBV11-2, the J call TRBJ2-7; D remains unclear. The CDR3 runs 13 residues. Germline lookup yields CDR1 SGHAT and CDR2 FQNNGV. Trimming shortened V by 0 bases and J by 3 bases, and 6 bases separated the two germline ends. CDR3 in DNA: TGTGCCAGCAGCTTAGATCGAGGCTACGAGCAGTACTTC. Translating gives CASSLDRGYEQYF.

This CDR3 reads CASSPTSQVPFF. DNA of the CDR3: TGTGCCAGCAGTCCTACTAGTCAGGTACCGTTCTTC. The rearrangement uses TRBV27 and TRBJ2-1; D may be TRBD2 (5 bases). The germline V gene encodes CDR1 MNHEY and CDR2 SMNVEV (reference sequence). The V end lost 5 bases, the J end lost 15 bases, and 17 bases lay between the germline ends. This CDR3 comprises 12 residues.

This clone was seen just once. The CDR3: CASSLLGRPVNTEAFF. The DNA for the CDR3 is TGTGCCAGCAGTTTATTGGGCAGACCCGTGAACACTGAAGCTTTCTTT. The chain has TRBV28 and TRBJ1-1; D ambiguous. This CDR3 spans 16 amino acids. Deletions cut 1 base from V and 0 bases from J, with 12 bases between. The germline CDR1 and CDR2 sequences are MDHEN and SYDVKM. Variable domain in full (rest from reference TRBV28 and TRBJ1-1): DVKVTQSSRYLVKRTGEKVFLECVQDMDHENMFWYRQDPGLGLRLIYFSYDVKMKEKGDIPEGYSVSREKKERFSLILESASTNQTSMYLCASSLLGRPVNTEAFFGQGTRLTVV.

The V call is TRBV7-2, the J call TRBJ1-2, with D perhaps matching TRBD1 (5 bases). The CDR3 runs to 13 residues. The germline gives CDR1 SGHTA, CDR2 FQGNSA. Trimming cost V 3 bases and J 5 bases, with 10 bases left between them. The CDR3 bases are TGTGCCAGCAGCTTCGGGACTGGGTATGGCTACACCTTC. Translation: CASSFGTGYGYTF.

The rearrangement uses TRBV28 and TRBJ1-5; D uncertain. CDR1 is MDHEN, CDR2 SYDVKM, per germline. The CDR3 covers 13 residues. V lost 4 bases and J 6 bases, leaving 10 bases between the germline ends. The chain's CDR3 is CASSSGLIQPQHF. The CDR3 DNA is TGTGCCAGCAGTTCGGGGTTGATTCAGCCCCAGCATTTT. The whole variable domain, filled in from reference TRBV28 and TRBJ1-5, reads DVKVTQSSRYLVKRTGEKVFLECVQDMDHENMFWYRQDPGLGLRLIYFSYDVKMKEKGDIPEGYSVSREKKERFSLILESASTNQTSMYLCASSSGLIQPQHFGDGTRLSIL.